This is a list of T cell receptor beta chains from one sample in a study of CD8+ T cells in alopecia areata. The data were produced by immunoSEQ multiplex PCR, yet TCRdb's version contains in-frame clones alone and is incomplete. Seen here are 200,000 to 250,000 clones, about three fifths observed once, and the top ten hold roughly 1.6%. The sequencing here drew on CD4+ T cells sorted from blood, taken at week 4, from a patient treated with tofacitinib. The receptors come from a human donor with alopecia areata. CDR3s include the opening cysteine and the closing phenylalanine or tryptophan. D genes are given only for firm matches.

>TRBV25-1|TRBD1|TRBJ2-7
CASSSTEPGQANSQYF
>TRBV7-2|-|TRBJ2-1
CASSLRMGNEQFF
>TRBV5-6|-|TRBJ1-2
CASSWMTGKNYGYTF
>TRBV19|-|TRBJ2-6
CASRDEPGANVLTF
>TRBV5-6|-|TRBJ2-1
CASSLQLSSYNEQFF
>TRBV10-3|TRBD1|TRBJ2-7
CAISQQGEASEQYF
>TRBV5-1|-|TRBJ1-5
CASSLGQDNQPQHF
>TRBV29-1|-|TRBJ1-2
CSVVTSNYGYTF
>TRBV6-5|-|TRBJ1-2
CASSLQGYGYTF
>TRBV7-2|-|TRBJ1-5
CASSLTQGRNQPQHF
>TRBV11-1|TRBD1|TRBJ2-1
CASSNRQGAYNEQFF
>TRBV7-2|TRBD1|TRBJ2-3
CASRTGLTDTQYF
>TRBV4-3|TRBD2|TRBJ2-1
CASSQETSGGSSYNEQFF
>TRBV5-1|-|TRBJ2-5
CASSRTGNLQETQYF
>TRBV5-6|-|TRBJ1-1
CASSLGTHNEAFF
>TRBV5-6|-|TRBJ2-3
CASSLVSGADTQYF
>TRBV30|TRBD2|TRBJ2-2
CAWSLGTSGTGELFF
>TRBV10-2|-|TRBJ2-3
CASTPSRGSTDTQYF
>TRBV29-1|-|TRBJ1-5
CSTQGRPDQPQHF
>TRBV4-3|TRBD1|TRBJ2-1
CASPQGANFDEQFF